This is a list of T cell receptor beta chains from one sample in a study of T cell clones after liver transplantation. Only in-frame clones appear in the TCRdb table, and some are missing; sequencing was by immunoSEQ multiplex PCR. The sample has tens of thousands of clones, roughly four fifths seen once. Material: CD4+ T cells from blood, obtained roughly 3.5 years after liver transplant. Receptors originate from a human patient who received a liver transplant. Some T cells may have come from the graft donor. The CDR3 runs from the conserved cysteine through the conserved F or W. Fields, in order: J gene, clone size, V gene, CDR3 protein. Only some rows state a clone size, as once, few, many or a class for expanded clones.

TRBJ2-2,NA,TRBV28,CASTQGYAGELFF
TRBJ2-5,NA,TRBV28,CASSLFGIDSQETQYF
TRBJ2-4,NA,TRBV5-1,CASSLNLAGAKNIQYF
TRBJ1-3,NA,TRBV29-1,CSVVYGQGTNTIYF
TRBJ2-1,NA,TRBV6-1,CASRRTSGNYNEQFF
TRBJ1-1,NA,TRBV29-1,CSVDDPDMIRARVGEAFF
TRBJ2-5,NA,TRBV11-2,CASRPGLEARGTQYF
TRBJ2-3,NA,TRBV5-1,CASSLGISSLGSTDTQYF
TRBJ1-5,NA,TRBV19,CASKSTGISNQPQHF
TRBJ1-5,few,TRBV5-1,CASSLDSNQPQHF
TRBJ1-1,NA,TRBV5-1,CASSPDGWNTEAFF
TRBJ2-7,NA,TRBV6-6,CASSGRQGRVYEQYF
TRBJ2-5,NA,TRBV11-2,CASSFPQETQYF
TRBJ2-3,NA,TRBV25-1,CASSIRLAETDTQYF
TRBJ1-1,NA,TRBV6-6,CAISETRETEAFF
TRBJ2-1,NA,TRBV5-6,CASTLAGPSSYNEQFF
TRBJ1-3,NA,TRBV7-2,CASSAQGSGNTIYF
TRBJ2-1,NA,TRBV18,CASSPGVRGLHYNEQFF
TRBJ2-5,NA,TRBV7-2,CASSLSPTQETQYF
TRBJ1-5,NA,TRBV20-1,CSARDGQAQHF
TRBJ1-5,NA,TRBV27,CASSISPGGRGHNQPQHF
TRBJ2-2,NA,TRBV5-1,CASSPSDAGELFF
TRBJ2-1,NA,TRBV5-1,CASSSNVGDNEQFF
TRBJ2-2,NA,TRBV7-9,CASSFLNTGELFF
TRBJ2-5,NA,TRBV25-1,CASGRGQETQYF
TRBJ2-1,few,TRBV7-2,CASSHGTSFQDEQFF
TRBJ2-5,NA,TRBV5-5,CASSDSGPRQETQYF
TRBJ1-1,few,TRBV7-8,CASSLATGGYTEAFF
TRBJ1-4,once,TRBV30,CAWSTENWRYNEKLFF
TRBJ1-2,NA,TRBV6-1,CASSTDPIYGYTF
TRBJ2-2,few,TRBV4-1,CASSQEAGGPLVTGELFF
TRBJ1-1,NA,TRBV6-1,CASSEEGRATEAFF
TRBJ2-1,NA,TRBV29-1,CSVEDRGLNEQFF
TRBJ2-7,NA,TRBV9,CASSVGLGANYEQYF
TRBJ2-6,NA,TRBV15,CATSRGQGASGANVLTF
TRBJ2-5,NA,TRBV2,CASSEVGRAVETQYF
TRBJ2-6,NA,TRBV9,CASSVVGDAGANVLTF
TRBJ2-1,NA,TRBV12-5,CASGLDTYNEQFF
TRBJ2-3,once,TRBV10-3,CAISDHTTLTDTQYF
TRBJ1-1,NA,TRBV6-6,CASAGGGGKEAFF